The sequence of this T cell receptor beta chain was determined in a study of blood T cell repertoires in COVID-19. Across the study: Whether acute or convalescent, the COVID-19 samples came from the United States, Italy and Spain.

Measured with immunoSEQ multiplex PCR; TCRdb has only the in-frame clones, and not every one. The sample has fewer than 600,000 clones; around 87% are singletons. Germline CDR1 and CDR2: SGHTA and FQGNSA. The CDR3 runs to 16 residues. Trimming at V came to 2 bases and at J to 6 bases, leaving 10 bases not matched to a gene. Individuals drawn from 24 US areas were about 18 to 100 years old. Participants' reported clinical history set cohort assignment. What was sequenced was PBMCs or T cells enriched from blood (not recorded which). The clonotype was recovered from a woman between 40 and 55 years old who had recovered from COVID-19. The chain combines TRBV7-2 with TRBJ2-1; 7 nucleotides agree with TRBD2. The CDR3 loop reads CASSLLAGSSSNEQFF. In DNA form, the CDR3 reads TGTGCCAGCAGCTTATTAGCGGGCTCTAGTTCCAATGAGCAGTTCTTC.